The 4 T cell receptor beta chains below come from one sample, sequenced in a study of OX40 agonist ivuxolimab in advanced cancers. Method: immunoSEQ multiplex PCR; TCRdb's copy keeps in-frame clones and lacks some. The sample has fewer than 85,000 clones, approximately 86% seen once. The sample was CD4+ or CD8+ T cells sorted from blood, taken in a trial of the OX40 agonist ivuxolimab. The receptors here all came from an adult with an advanced solid tumor such as melanoma, head and neck, liver or kidney cancer.

This clone was recorded once. The chain combines TRBV27 with TRBJ1-2; D call uncertain. Trimming removed 10 bases from V and 6 bases from J, with 12 bases in between. Germline assignment: CDR1 MNHEY and CDR2 SMNVEV (reference sequence). The CDR3 totals 11 residues. CDR3 in DNA: TGTGCCACCACTTCTGATGATGGCTACACCTTC. Protein product: CATTSDDGYTF.

V and J are TRBV5-1 and TRBJ2-3; TRBD2 aligns across 14 bases. The CDR3 extends over 17 amino acids. Germline CDR1 SGHRS, CDR2 YFSETQ. J was trimmed by 6 bases and V by 4 bases; bases with no gene match: 10. The CDR3 protein is CASSPPGLAGAGDTQYF. The CDR3 DNA reads TGCGCCAGCAGCCCCCCGGGACTAGCGGGAGCAGGGGATACGCAGTATTTT.

The J gene is TRBJ2-3, the V gene TRBV5-4; possible D gene TRBD2, 7 bases. V lost 0 bases to trimming and J lost 10 bases, with 18 bases between them. Germline-derived CDR1 and CDR2 are SGHNT and YYREEE (reference sequence). This CDR3 contains 15 residues. The CDR3 sequence is CASSLASFGGQAQYF. CDR3 nucleotide sequence: TGTGCCAGCAGCTTGGCCAGCTTCGGGGGGCAGGCGCAGTATTTT.

This clone was detected only once. This rearrangement joins TRBV7-2 to TRBJ1-5; D unresolved. The V gene's germline CDR1 is SGHTA and CDR2 FQGNSA. V lost 3 bases, J lost 0 bases, and 9 bases lay in between. The CDR3 is 15 residues long. The DNA for the CDR3 is TGTGCCAGCAGCTTGCCTGAGCATAGCAATCAGCCCCAGCATTTT. It codes for CASSLPEHSNQPQHF. Filled out from reference TRBV7-2 and TRBJ1-5, the complete variable domain reads GAGVSQSPSNKVTEKGKDVELRCDPISGHTALYWYRQSLGQGLEFLIYFQGNSAPDKSGLPSDRFSAERTGGSVSTLTIQRTQQEDSAVYLCASSLPEHSNQPQHFGDGTRLSIL.